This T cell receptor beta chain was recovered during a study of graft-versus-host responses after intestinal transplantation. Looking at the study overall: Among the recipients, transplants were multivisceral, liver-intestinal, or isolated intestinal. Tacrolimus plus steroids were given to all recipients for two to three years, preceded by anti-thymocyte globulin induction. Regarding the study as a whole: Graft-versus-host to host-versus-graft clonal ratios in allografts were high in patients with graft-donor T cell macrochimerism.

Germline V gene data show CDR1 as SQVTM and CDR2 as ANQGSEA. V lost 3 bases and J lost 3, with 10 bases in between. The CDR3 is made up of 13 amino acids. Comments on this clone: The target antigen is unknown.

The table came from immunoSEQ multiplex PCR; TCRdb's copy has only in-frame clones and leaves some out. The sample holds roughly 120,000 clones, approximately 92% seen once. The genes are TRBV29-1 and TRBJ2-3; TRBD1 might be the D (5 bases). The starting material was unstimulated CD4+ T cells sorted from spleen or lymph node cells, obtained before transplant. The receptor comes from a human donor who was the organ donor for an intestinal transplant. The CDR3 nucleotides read TGCAGCGTTGATCCGCAGGGAACAGATACGCAGTATTTT. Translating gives CSVDPQGTDTQYF.